The entry below gives a single T cell receptor (beta chain) sequence along with its context. Assay used: immunoSEQ multiplex PCR; TCRdb lists only in-frame clones, some missing. The sample records about 380,000 clones, 70% to 90% being singletons. This specimen belongs to a study of blood T cell repertoires in COVID-19. The CDR3 has 13 amino acids. V lost 10 bases, J lost 5 bases, and 17 bases lay in between. Germline V gene data show CDR1 as LGHDT and CDR2 as YNNKEL (reference sequence). The clonotype originates from a woman under 30 who had recovered from COVID-19. This chain links TRBV3-1 (or the pseudogene TRBV3-2) with TRBJ1-1, with TRBD1 as a possible D gene (5 bases). The specimen sequenced was PBMCs or T cells enriched from blood (not recorded which). The CDR3 region is CAITLGGSTEAFF. CDR3 nucleotides: TGTGCCATCACATTGGGGGGGAGTACTGAAGCTTTCTTT.